This T cell receptor beta chain was observed in a study of T cell responses to AZD1222 COVID-19 vaccine. Broader study findings: Baseline seropositivity occurred in only a handful of AZD1222 recipients. Per reports, nearly half of all spike-specific TCRs target regions that are unmutated in variants.

Germline values: CDR1 SGHTA, CDR2 FQGNSA. The V gene end was trimmed by 4 bases and the J gene end by 0 bases; junction bases not matched to a gene: 5. The CDR3 covers 16 residues. This clone was observed a single time. Antigen specificity is unknown. Measured with immunoSEQ multiplex PCR; TCRdb has only the in-frame clones, and not every one. The sample shows some 150,000 clones, roughly nine tenths of them seen only once. The V gene is TRBV7-2, the J gene TRBJ2-1; TRBD1 matches 8 bases. This receptor was identified in an adult who received the AZD1222 COVID-19 vaccine. The source material was peripheral blood, sampled 28 days after the second AZD1222 dose. In DNA, the CDR3 is TGTGCCAGCAGCTACAGGGGGATACCCTCCTACAATGAGCAGTTCTTC. Protein: CASSYRGIPSYNEQFF.